What follows are 5 T cell receptor beta chains derived from one specimen sequenced in a study of blood T cell repertoires in COVID-19. Measured with immunoSEQ multiplex PCR; TCRdb has only the in-frame clones, and not every one. The table has about 250,000 clones, roughly four fifths seen once. Sequenced input: peripheral blood. All receptors come from a woman in her 70s with acute or convalescent COVID-19.

CDR3 region: CASSEALRRTLPGNQPQHF. For the CDR3, the DNA is TGTGCCAGCAGTGAAGCGCTTCGTAGGACCCTTCCGGGAAATCAGCCCCAGCATTTT. V and J are TRBV6-1 and TRBJ1-5, with unresolved D. The CDR3 covers 19 residues. Germline V CDR1 and CDR2: MNHNS, SASEGT. Trimming took 0 bases from V and 4 from J, leaving 22 bases between them.

J is TRBJ1-1 and V is TRBV30; D possibly corresponds to TRBD1 (5 bases). The CDR3 is 13 residues long. The V and J ends lost 0 bases and 10 bases respectively, with 15 bases between them. The germline CDR1 and CDR2 sequences are GTSNPN and SVGIG (reference sequence). For the CDR3, the DNA is TGTGCCTGGAGTGTACGGAGGGGAGGGCCAGCTTTCTTT. It is translated as CAWSVRRGGPAFF.

The chain is built from TRBV19 and TRBJ2-2; the match to TRBD1 covers 9 bases. This CDR3 has 15 residues. Germline assignment: CDR1 LNHDA and CDR2 SQIVND (reference sequence). The V gene end was trimmed by 10 bases and the J gene end by 7 bases; junction bases not matched to a gene: 13. The CDR3 DNA is TGTGCCACCGAAACAGGGGGCCGGTTTGGCGGGGAGCTGTTTTTT. Its translation: CATETGGRFGGELFF.

The gene calls are TRBV7-2 and TRBJ1-6; 7 bases fit TRBD1. Looked up from germline, CDR1 is SGHTA and CDR2 is FQGNSA. The CDR3 is 15 residues long. V was pared by 4 bases and J by 5 bases, with 5 bases of the junction left unmatched. CDR3 nucleotides: TGTGCCAGCAGCTCGACAGGGACCAATAATTCACCCCTCCACTTT. It specifies CASSSTGTNNSPLHF.

The J gene is TRBJ2-4, the V gene TRBV11-2, with 9 bases aligning to TRBD1. CDR3 length equals 15 residues. V trimming: 1 base; J trimming: 8 bases; junction bases outside the gene matches: 6. CDR1 SGHAT and CDR2 FQNNGV come from the germline V gene. CDR3 sequence: CASSLGLQGADIQYF. The CDR3 nucleotides read TGTGCCAGCAGCTTAGGTCTACAGGGGGCGGACATTCAGTACTTC.